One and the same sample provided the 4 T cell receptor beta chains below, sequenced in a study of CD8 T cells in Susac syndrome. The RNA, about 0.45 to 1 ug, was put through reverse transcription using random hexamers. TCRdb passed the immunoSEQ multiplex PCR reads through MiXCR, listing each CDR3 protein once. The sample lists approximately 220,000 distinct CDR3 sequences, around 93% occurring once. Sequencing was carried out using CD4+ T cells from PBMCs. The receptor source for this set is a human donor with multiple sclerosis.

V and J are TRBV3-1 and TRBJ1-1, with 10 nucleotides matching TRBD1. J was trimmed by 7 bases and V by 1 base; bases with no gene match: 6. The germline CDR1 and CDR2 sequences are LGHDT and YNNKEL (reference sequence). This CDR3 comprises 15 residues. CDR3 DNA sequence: TGTGCCAGCAGCCAAGCAGGGACAGGGGTAATTGAAGCTTTCTTT. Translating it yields CASSQAGTGVIEAFF.

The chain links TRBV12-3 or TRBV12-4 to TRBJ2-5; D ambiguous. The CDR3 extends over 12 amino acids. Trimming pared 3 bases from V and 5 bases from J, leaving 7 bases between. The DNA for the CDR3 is TGTGCCAGCAGTTTGCAGTGGGAGACCCAGTACTTC. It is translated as CASSLQWETQYF.

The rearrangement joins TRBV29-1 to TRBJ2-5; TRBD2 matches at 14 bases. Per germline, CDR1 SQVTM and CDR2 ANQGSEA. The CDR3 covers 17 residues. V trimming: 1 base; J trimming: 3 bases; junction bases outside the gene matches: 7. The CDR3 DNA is TGCAGCGTTGAAGCCCGGTCGGGACTAGCGGGGGAAGAGACCCAGTACTTC. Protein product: CSVEARSGLAGEETQYF.

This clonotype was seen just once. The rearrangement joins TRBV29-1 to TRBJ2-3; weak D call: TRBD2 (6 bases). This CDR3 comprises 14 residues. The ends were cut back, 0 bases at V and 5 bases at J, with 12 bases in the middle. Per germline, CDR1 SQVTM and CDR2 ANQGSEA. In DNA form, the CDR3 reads TGCAGCGTTGAAGATCTGGGACTTCTAGATACGCAGTATTTT. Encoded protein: CSVEDLGLLDTQYF.